This TCR beta chain comes out of a study of T-cell memory formation after mild COVID-19. TCR alpha and TCR beta cDNA libraries carrying sample barcodes and UMIs came from 5'RACE with constant-segment primers. MiXCR, run by TCRdb on the 5' RACE reads, gives a single entry per CDR3 protein. Of about 430,000 distinct CDR3 sequences in the sample, less than 25% were seen once. The V segment lost 3 bases and the J segment 0 bases; nucleotides outside the gene matches: 5. The germline CDR1 and CDR2 sequences are SGDLS and YYNGEE. The CDR3 is 15 amino acids. Sequencing was carried out using PBMCs or a T cell subset sorted from them (not recorded which). V and J are TRBV9 and TRBJ2-7, with 8 bases identical to TRBD2. This TCR was recovered from an adult woman who had mild COVID-19 (a few samples of this study predate the infection). Cell type and time point are not known. This CDR3 reads CASSALADPSYEQYF. The DNA of the CDR3 is TGTGCCAGCAGCGCACTAGCGGACCCCTCCTACGAGCAGTACTTC.